The rows below give T cell receptor beta chains drawn from one sample of a study of CD8+ T cells in alopecia areata. Produced via immunoSEQ multiplex PCR; TCRdb's table is partial and in-frame only. The data show 150,000 to 160,000 clones, around half seen once. The material sequenced was CD8+ T cells sorted from blood, taken at week 0. The receptors stem from a human donor with alopecia areata. Each CDR3 is given with its conserved first and last residue. Fields, in order: J gene, V gene, CDR3 protein.

j_gene: TRBJ1-2; v_gene: TRBV7-9; CDR3aa: CASSAGTGYGYTF
j_gene: TRBJ2-3; v_gene: TRBV5-1; CDR3aa: CASSLQYPGTGRADTQYF
j_gene: TRBJ2-3; v_gene: TRBV5-1; CDR3aa: CASSLGQGGTDTQYF
j_gene: TRBJ2-7; v_gene: TRBV29-1; CDR3aa: CSVITYTGNEQYF
j_gene: TRBJ2-7; v_gene: TRBV7-9; CDR3aa: CASSPRSGGIGEQYF
j_gene: TRBJ1-1; v_gene: TRBV30; CDR3aa: CAWSLSRGTEAFF
j_gene: TRBJ1-4; v_gene: TRBV7-6; CDR3aa: CASSRESTGREKLFF
j_gene: TRBJ1-6; v_gene: TRBV30; CDR3aa: CAWTGGNSPLHF
j_gene: TRBJ2-1; v_gene: TRBV2; CDR3aa: CASSGGTGPNEQFF
j_gene: TRBJ2-2; v_gene: TRBV5-6; CDR3aa: CASSLPDTGELFF
j_gene: TRBJ2-4; v_gene: TRBV29-1; CDR3aa: CSVEDQGQGLDIQYF
j_gene: TRBJ2-5; v_gene: TRBV30; CDR3aa: CAWSTSGGPQETQYF
j_gene: TRBJ2-2; v_gene: TRBV11-2; CDR3aa: CASSDLLGPRGTGELFF
j_gene: TRBJ2-3; v_gene: TRBV15; CDR3aa: CATSRGTDTQYF
j_gene: TRBJ2-1; v_gene: TRBV4-3; CDR3aa: CASSQDSGQSNEQFF
j_gene: TRBJ2-3; v_gene: TRBV4-3; CDR3aa: CASSESLQGATDTQYF
j_gene: TRBJ2-2; v_gene: TRBV14; CDR3aa: CASSQETGLPGELFF
j_gene: TRBJ2-7; v_gene: TRBV30; CDR3aa: CAWSGGTLYEQYF
j_gene: TRBJ2-3; v_gene: TRBV29-1; CDR3aa: CSVPNPVHTQYF
j_gene: TRBJ2-1; v_gene: TRBV10-2; CDR3aa: CASSASGGANEQFF
j_gene: TRBJ2-2; v_gene: TRBV28; CDR3aa: CASSGAGDTGELFF
j_gene: TRBJ2-7; v_gene: TRBV27; CDR3aa: CASNPSRGELSYEQYF
j_gene: TRBJ2-7; v_gene: TRBV15; CDR3aa: CATGTTSYEQYF
j_gene: TRBJ2-7; v_gene: TRBV2; CDR3aa: CASSGSLETGSTYEQYF
j_gene: TRBJ2-7; v_gene: TRBV29-1; CDR3aa: CSVEGAGYEQYF
j_gene: TRBJ2-1; v_gene: TRBV2; CDR3aa: CASSVSGNEQFF
j_gene: TRBJ1-1; v_gene: TRBV7-6; CDR3aa: CASSLDTGEAFF
j_gene: TRBJ2-5; v_gene: TRBV14; CDR3aa: CASSQDLKTQYF
j_gene: TRBJ1-2; v_gene: TRBV5-6; CDR3aa: CASSLGTGVDYGYTF
j_gene: TRBJ2-7; v_gene: TRBV25-1; CDR3aa: CASSGQATYEQYF
j_gene: TRBJ1-5; v_gene: TRBV30; CDR3aa: CAWSEGADQPQHF
j_gene: TRBJ1-1; v_gene: TRBV5-1; CDR3aa: CASSLVGGLDTEAFF
j_gene: TRBJ2-1; v_gene: TRBV7-6; CDR3aa: CASSLARPGLGTNEQFF
j_gene: TRBJ2-5; v_gene: TRBV7-2; CDR3aa: CASSLSPLETQYF
j_gene: TRBJ2-7; v_gene: TRBV29-1; CDR3aa: CSVVLSAERSYEQYF
j_gene: TRBJ2-2; v_gene: TRBV25-1; CDR3aa: CASSPFSGELFF
j_gene: TRBJ1-3; v_gene: TRBV30; CDR3aa: CAWSAGVERNTIYF
j_gene: TRBJ1-2; v_gene: TRBV13; CDR3aa: CASSPQGEYGYTF
j_gene: TRBJ2-2; v_gene: TRBV29-1; CDR3aa: CSVSGGTGELFF
j_gene: TRBJ1-1; v_gene: TRBV23-1; CDR3aa: CASSQSSSARTEAFF
j_gene: TRBJ1-1; v_gene: TRBV7-2; CDR3aa: CASSRTPGGSDTEAFF
j_gene: TRBJ2-3; v_gene: TRBV5-1; CDR3aa: CASSTSTDTQYF
j_gene: TRBJ1-2; v_gene: TRBV28; CDR3aa: CASSLYIGTGGGYTF
j_gene: TRBJ2-7; v_gene: TRBV25-1; CDR3aa: CASSDIYEQYF
j_gene: TRBJ2-7; v_gene: TRBV6-5; CDR3aa: CASSYSTGNEQYF
j_gene: TRBJ1-4; v_gene: TRBV23-1; CDR3aa: CASSQWKQGVFGEKLFF
j_gene: TRBJ1-5; v_gene: TRBV4-3; CDR3aa: CASSPRDGPNQPQHF
j_gene: TRBJ1-5; v_gene: TRBV6-6; CDR3aa: CASSRPGTNQPQHF
j_gene: TRBJ2-1; v_gene: TRBV7-9; CDR3aa: CASSEGNNEQFF
j_gene: TRBJ1-2; v_gene: TRBV27; CDR3aa: CASSLSRDSRYGYTF
j_gene: TRBJ2-7; v_gene: TRBV5-1; CDR3aa: CASSLGEVVYEQYF
j_gene: TRBJ2-7; v_gene: TRBV6-6; CDR3aa: CATGQGVDEQYF
j_gene: TRBJ1-1; v_gene: TRBV6-5; CDR3aa: CASSYMGTGNTEAFF
j_gene: TRBJ1-1; v_gene: TRBV28; CDR3aa: CASSPPGTEAFF